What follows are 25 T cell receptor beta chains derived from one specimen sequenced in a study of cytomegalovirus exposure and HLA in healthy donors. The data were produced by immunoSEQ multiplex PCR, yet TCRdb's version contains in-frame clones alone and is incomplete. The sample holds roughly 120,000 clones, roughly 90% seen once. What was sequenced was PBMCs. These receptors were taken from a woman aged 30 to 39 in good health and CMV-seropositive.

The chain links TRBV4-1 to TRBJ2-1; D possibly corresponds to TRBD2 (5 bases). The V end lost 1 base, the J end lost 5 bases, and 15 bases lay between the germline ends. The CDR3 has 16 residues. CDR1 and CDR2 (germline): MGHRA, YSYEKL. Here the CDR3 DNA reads TGCGCCAGCAGCCAAGCCCCCTCGAGGGTCCACAATGAGCAGTTCTTC. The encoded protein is CASSQAPSRVHNEQFF.

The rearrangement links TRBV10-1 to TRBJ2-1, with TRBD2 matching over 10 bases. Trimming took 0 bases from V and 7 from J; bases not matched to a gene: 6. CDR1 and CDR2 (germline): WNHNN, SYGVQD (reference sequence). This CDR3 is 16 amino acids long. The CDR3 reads CASSESPGLAKNEQFF. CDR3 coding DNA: TGCGCCAGCAGTGAGTCTCCGGGACTAGCGAAGAATGAGCAGTTCTTC.

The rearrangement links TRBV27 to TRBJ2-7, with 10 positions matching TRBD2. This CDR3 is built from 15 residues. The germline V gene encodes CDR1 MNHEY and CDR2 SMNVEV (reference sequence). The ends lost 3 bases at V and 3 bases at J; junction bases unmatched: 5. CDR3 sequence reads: CASSFSTSGRYEQYF. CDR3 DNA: TGTGCCAGCAGTTTTTCGACTAGCGGGCGCTACGAGCAGTACTTC.

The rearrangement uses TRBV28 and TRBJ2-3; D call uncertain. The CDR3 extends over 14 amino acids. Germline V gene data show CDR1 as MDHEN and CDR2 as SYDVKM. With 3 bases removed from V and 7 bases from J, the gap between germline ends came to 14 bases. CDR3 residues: CASSFSTTRNTQYF. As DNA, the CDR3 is TGTGCCAGCAGTTTCTCGACAACCAGGAATACGCAGTATTTT.

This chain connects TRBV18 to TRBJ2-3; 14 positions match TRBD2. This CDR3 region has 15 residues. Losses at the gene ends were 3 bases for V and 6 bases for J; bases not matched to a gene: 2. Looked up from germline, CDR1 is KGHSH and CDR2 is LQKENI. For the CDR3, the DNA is TGTGCCAGCTCACCGGGACTAGCGGGGGTGGATACGCAGTATTTT. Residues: CASSPGLAGVDTQYF.

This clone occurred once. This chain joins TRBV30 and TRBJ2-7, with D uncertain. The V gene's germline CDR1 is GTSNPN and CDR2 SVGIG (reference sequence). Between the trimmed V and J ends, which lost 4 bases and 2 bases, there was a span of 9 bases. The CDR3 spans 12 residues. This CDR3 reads CAWKTATYEQYF. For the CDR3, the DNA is TGTGCCTGGAAAACAGCAACCTACGAGCAGTACTTC.

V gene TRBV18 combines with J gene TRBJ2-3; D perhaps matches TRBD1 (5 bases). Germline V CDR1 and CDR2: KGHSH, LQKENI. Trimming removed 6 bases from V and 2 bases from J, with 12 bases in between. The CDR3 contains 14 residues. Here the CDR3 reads CASSRQGNTDTQYF. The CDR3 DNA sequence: TGTGCCAGCTCCCGCCAGGGTAACACAGATACGCAGTATTTT.

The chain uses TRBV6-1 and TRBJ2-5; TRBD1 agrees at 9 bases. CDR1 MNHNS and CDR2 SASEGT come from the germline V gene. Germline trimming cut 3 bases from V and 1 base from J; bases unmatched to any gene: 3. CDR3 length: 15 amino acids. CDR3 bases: TGTGCCAGCAGTGAGAGACAGGGGGGCCAAGAGACCCAGTACTTC. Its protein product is CASSERQGGQETQYF.

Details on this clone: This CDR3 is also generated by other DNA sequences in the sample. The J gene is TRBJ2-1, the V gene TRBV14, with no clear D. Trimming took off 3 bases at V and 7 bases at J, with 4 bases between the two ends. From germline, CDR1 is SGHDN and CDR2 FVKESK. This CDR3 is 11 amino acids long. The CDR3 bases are TGTGCCAGCAGCCATAATAATGAGCAGTTCTTC. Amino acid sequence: CASSHNNEQFF.

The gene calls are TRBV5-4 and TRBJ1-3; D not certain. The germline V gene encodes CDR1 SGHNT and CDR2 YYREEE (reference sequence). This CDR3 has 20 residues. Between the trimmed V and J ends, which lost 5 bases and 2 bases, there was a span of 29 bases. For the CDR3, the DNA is TGTGCCAGCAGGGTTCTTCCCCGCAAAGGTAGCGGGGAACCTGGAAACACCATATATTTT. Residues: CASRVLPRKGSGEPGNTIYF.

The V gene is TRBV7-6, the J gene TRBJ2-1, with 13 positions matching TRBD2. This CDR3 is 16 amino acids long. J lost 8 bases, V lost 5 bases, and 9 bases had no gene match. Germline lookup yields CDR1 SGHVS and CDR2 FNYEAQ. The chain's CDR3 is CASSLKTSGGAHEQFF. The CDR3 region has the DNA TGTGCCAGCAGCCTGAAAACTAGCGGGGGGGCTCATGAGCAGTTCTTC. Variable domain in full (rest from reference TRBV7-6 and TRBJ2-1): GAGVSQSPRYKVTKRGQDVALRCDPISGHVSLYWYRQALGQGPEFLTYFNYEAQQDKSGLPNDRFSAERPEGSISTLTIQRTEQRDSAMYRCASSLKTSGGAHEQFFGPGTRLTVL.

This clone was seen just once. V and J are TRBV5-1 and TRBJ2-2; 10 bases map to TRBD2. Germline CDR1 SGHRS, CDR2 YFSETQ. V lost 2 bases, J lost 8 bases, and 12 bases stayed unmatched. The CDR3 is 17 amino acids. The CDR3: CASSFEFGSGRFGELFF. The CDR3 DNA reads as TGCGCCAGCAGCTTTGAATTCGGTAGCGGGAGGTTTGGGGAGCTGTTTTTT.

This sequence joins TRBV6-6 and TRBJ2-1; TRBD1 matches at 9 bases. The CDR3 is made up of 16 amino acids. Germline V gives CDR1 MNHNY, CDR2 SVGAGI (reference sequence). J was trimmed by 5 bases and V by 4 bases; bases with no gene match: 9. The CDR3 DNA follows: TGTGCCAGCAGTTCCTCTTACAGGGGGCGGAACAATGAGCAGTTCTTC. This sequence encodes CASSSSYRGRNNEQFF.

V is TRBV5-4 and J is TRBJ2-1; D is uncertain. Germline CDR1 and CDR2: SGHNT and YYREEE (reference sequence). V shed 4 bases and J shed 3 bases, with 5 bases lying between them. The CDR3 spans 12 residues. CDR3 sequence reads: CASSPDYNEQFF. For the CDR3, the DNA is TGTGCCAGCAGCCCAGACTACAATGAGCAGTTCTTC. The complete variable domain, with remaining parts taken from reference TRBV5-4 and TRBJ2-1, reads ETGVTQSPTHLIKTRGQQVTLRCSSQSGHNTVSWYQQALGQGPQFIFQYYREEENGRGNFPPRFSGLQFPNYSSELNVNALELDDSALYLCASSPDYNEQFFGPGTRLTVL.

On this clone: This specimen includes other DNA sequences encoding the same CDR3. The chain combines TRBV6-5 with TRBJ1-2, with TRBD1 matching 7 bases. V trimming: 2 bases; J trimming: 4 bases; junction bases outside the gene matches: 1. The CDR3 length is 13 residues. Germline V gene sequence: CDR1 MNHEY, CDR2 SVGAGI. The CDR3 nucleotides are TGTGCCAGCAGTTACGACAGGGTCTATGGCTACACCTTC. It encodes CASSYDRVYGYTF.

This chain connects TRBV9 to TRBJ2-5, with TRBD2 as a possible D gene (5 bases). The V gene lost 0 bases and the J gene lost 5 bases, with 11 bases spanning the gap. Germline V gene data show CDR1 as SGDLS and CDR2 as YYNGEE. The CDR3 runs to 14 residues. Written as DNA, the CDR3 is TGTGCCAGCAGCGTAGGTAACGTAGCGGAGACCCAGTACTTC. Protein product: CASSVGNVAETQYF.

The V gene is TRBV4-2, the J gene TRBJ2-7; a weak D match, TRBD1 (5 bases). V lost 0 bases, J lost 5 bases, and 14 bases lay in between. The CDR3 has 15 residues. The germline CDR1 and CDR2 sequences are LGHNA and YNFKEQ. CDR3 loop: CASSQEGSGSDEQYF. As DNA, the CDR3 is TGTGCCAGCAGCCAAGAAGGGTCAGGGTCCGACGAGCAGTACTTC.

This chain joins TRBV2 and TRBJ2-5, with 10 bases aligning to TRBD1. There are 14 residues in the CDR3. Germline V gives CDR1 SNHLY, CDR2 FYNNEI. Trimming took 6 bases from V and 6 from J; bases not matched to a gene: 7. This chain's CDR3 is CASRERQGAKTQYF. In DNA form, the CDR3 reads TGTGCCAGCAGGGAGAGACAGGGGGCGAAGACCCAGTACTTC.

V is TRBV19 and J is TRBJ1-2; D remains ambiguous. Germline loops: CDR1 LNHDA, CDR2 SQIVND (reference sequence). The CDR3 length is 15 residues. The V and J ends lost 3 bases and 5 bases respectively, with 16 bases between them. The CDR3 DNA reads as TGTGCCAGTAGTATTCAGACCGGAGAAAGGTATGGCTACACCTTC. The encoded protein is CASSIQTGERYGYTF.

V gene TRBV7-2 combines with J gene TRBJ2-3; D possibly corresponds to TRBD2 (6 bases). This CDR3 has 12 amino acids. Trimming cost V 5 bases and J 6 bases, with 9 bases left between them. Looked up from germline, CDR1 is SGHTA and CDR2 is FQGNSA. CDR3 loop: CASSQLADTQYF. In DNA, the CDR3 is TGTGCCAGCAGCCAGCTAGCGGATACGCAGTATTTT. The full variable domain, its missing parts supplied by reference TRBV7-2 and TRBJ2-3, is GAGVSQSPSNKVTEKGKDVELRCDPISGHTALYWYRQSLGQGLEFLIYFQGNSAPDKSGLPSDRFSAERTGGSVSTLTIQRTQQEDSAVYLCASSQLADTQYFGPGTRLTVL.

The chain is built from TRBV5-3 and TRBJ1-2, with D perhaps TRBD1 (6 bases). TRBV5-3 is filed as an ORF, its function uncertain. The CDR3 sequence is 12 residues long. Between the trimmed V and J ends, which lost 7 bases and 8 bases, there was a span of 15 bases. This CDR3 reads CARVGTGRGYTF. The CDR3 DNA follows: TGTGCCAGAGTAGGAACAGGGCGAGGCTACACCTTC.

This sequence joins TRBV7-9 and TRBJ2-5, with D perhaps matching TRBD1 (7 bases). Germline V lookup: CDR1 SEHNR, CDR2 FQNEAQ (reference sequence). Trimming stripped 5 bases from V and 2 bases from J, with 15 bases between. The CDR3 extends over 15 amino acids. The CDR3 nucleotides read TGTGCCAGCAGCACCCGGGGGACAGCTCAAGAGACCCAGTACTTC. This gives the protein CASSTRGTAQETQYF.

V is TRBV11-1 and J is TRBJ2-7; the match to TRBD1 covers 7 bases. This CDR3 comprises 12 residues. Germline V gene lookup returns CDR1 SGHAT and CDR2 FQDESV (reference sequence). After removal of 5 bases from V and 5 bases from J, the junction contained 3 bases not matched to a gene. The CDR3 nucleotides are TGTGCCAGCAGCCCTGACAGGGACGAGCAGTACTTC. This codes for CASSPDRDEQYF.

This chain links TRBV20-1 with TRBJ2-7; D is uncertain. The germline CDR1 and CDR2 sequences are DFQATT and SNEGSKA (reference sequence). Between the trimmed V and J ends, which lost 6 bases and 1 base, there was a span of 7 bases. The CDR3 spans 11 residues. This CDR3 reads CSASFSYEQYF. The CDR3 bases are TGCAGTGCGTCCTTTTCCTACGAGCAGTACTTC.

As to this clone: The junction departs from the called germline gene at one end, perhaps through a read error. The CDR3 sequence is CASRREDGTLDF. CDR3 coding DNA: TGTGCCAGTAGACGGGAGGACGGCACGTTAGACTTC. The chain is built from TRBV19 and TRBJ2-7, with 7 bases identical to TRBD2. The CDR3 runs to 12 residues. Germline V gene data show CDR1 as LNHDA and CDR2 as SQIVND (reference sequence). The entire variable domain, with the rest obtained from reference TRBV19 and TRBJ2-7, is as follows: DGGITQSPKYLFRKEGQNVTLSCEQNLNHDAMYWYRQDPGQGLRLIYYSQIVNDFQKGDIAEGYSVSREKKESFPLTVTSAQKNPTAFYLCASRREDGTLDFGPGTRLTVT.